The rows below give T cell receptor beta chains drawn from one sample of a study of blood T cells in healthy people across ages. TCRdb processed the 5' RACE reads anew with MiXCR; each CDR3 protein has one entry. Of about 1.5 million distinct CDR3 sequences listed, around 42% are singletons. Sequencing was performed on blood. The receptors stem from a woman aged 18-29 years in good health. CDR3s include the opening cysteine and the closing phenylalanine or tryptophan. Fields, in order: clone size, J gene, V gene, CDR3 protein. Clone size is shown for a subset of rows, as once, few, many or a class of expanded clone.

clone size: .; J gene: TRBJ1-1; V gene: TRBV10-3; CDR3 protein: CAIRERTGLNTEAFF
clone size: .; J gene: TRBJ1-1; V gene: TRBV29-1; CDR3 protein: CSVVTPQGRYTEAFF
clone size: few; J gene: TRBJ2-1; V gene: TRBV20-1; CDR3 protein: CSARESGLAVNEQFF
clone size: .; J gene: TRBJ2-2; V gene: TRBV20-1; CDR3 protein: CSATSGRMNTGELFF
clone size: .; J gene: TRBJ2-5; V gene: TRBV7-9; CDR3 protein: CASSLAPAQETQYF
clone size: .; J gene: TRBJ2-5; V gene: TRBV12-3/TRBV12-4; CDR3 protein: CASRKGGFQETQYF
clone size: .; J gene: TRBJ2-7; V gene: TRBV27; CDR3 protein: CASSQSSYGQYF
clone size: .; J gene: TRBJ2-6; V gene: TRBV5-6; CDR3 protein: CAISLDRTANVLTF
clone size: .; J gene: TRBJ2-5; V gene: TRBV20-1; CDR3 protein: CSAEGQTQETQYF
clone size: .; J gene: TRBJ2-3; V gene: TRBV29-1; CDR3 protein: CSVPIGQSSTDTQYF
clone size: .; J gene: TRBJ1-2; V gene: TRBV10-3; CDR3 protein: CAISERAGGPEDYGYTF
clone size: few; J gene: TRBJ2-7; V gene: TRBV20-1; CDR3 protein: CSARLTGQGSRNEQYF
clone size: once; J gene: TRBJ2-6; V gene: TRBV5-1; CDR3 protein: CASSLDGGISGANVLTF
clone size: few; J gene: TRBJ2-5; V gene: TRBV20-1; CDR3 protein: CSANRPRTDPGTQYF
clone size: few; J gene: TRBJ2-4; V gene: TRBV10-3; CDR3 protein: CAISESAYGQYF
clone size: few; J gene: .; V gene: TRBV29-1; CDR3 protein: CSMSGLAGHNEQYF
clone size: few; J gene: TRBJ2-3; V gene: TRBV4-1; CDR3 protein: CASSQSKLEAGGSTDTQYF
clone size: few; J gene: TRBJ2-7; V gene: TRBV20-1; CDR3 protein: CSAEGQPRGDEQYF
clone size: .; J gene: TRBJ1-2; V gene: TRBV28; CDR3 protein: CAASGREGYGYTF
clone size: .; J gene: TRBJ2-2; V gene: TRBV20-1; CDR3 protein: CSARDLRTSGSGELFF
clone size: .; J gene: TRBJ1-6; V gene: TRBV6-2/TRBV6-3; CDR3 protein: CASSLLVGADSPLHF
clone size: few; J gene: TRBJ2-3; V gene: TRBV6-1; CDR3 protein: CASTRRGPPDTQYF
clone size: few; J gene: TRBJ2-4; V gene: TRBV7-2; CDR3 protein: CASSFQGPNIQYF
clone size: few; J gene: TRBJ2-1; V gene: TRBV20-1; CDR3 protein: CSARPAGGADYNEQFF
clone size: few; J gene: TRBJ1-4; V gene: TRBV2; CDR3 protein: CASRETGAGEKLFF
clone size: many; J gene: TRBJ2-7; V gene: TRBV29-1; CDR3 protein: CSVGTGSFSSYEQYF
clone size: .; J gene: TRBJ1-2; V gene: TRBV6-1; CDR3 protein: CASSLYYGYTF
clone size: many; J gene: TRBJ1-2; V gene: TRBV3-1; CDR3 protein: CASSHLTGGDGYTF
clone size: few; J gene: TRBJ2-1; V gene: TRBV4-2; CDR3 protein: CASSKSGTSGYNEQFF
clone size: .; J gene: TRBJ2-1; V gene: TRBV12-3/TRBV12-4; CDR3 protein: CASSSLFPRGETQFF
clone size: .; J gene: TRBJ2-7; V gene: TRBV9; CDR3 protein: CASSVGGIGAPYEQYF
clone size: .; J gene: TRBJ2-1; V gene: TRBV6-2/TRBV6-3; CDR3 protein: CASSSRDYDNEQFF
clone size: .; J gene: TRBJ2-3; V gene: TRBV18; CDR3 protein: CASSPPNRFSTDTQYF
clone size: once; J gene: TRBJ2-1; V gene: TRBV3-1; CDR3 protein: CASNKNGAGGPYNEQFF
clone size: .; J gene: TRBJ1-2; V gene: TRBV5-1; CDR3 protein: CASSSRVGVYGYTF
clone size: .; J gene: TRBJ1-1; V gene: TRBV9; CDR3 protein: CASSGGIANTEAFF
clone size: few; J gene: TRBJ2-7; V gene: TRBV20-1; CDR3 protein: CSAEDGKGSYEQYF
clone size: .; J gene: TRBJ1-1; V gene: TRBV5-1; CDR3 protein: CASSFTGVGNTEAFF
clone size: .; J gene: TRBJ2-1; V gene: TRBV20-1; CDR3 protein: CSRRGESTNEQFF
clone size: .; J gene: TRBJ1-2; V gene: TRBV7-2; CDR3 protein: CASSSSGREGYTF
clone size: .; J gene: TRBJ2-1; V gene: TRBV20-1; CDR3 protein: CSARDYVGNEQFF
clone size: .; J gene: TRBJ1-2; V gene: TRBV20-1; CDR3 protein: CSARRAGALSYGYTF
clone size: .; J gene: TRBJ2-1; V gene: TRBV6-2/TRBV6-3; CDR3 protein: CASSYFSGANEQFF
clone size: few; J gene: TRBJ2-5; V gene: TRBV9; CDR3 protein: CASSSGGINRPVQETQYF
clone size: .; J gene: TRBJ1-2; V gene: TRBV5-1; CDR3 protein: CASGLAWGDGYTF
clone size: many; J gene: TRBJ1-1; V gene: TRBV5-1; CDR3 protein: CASSLGGLDTEAFF
clone size: .; J gene: .; V gene: TRBV28; CDR3 protein: CASSLYGTGRDWGIQYF
clone size: .; J gene: TRBJ2-2; V gene: TRBV6-5; CDR3 protein: CASSYRNTGGELFF